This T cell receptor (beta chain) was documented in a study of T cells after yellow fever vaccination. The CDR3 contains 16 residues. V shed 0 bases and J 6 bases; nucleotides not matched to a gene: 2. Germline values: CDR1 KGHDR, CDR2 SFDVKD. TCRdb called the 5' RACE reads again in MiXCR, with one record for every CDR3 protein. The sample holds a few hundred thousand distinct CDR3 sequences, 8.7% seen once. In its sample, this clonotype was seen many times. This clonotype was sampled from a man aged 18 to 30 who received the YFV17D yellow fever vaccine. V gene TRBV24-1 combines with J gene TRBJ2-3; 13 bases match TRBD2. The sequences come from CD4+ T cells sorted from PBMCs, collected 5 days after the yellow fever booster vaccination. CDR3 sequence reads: CATSDLGLAGADTQYF. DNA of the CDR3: TGTGCCACCAGTGATTTGGGACTAGCGGGGGCGGATACGCAGTATTTT.